The sequence of this T cell receptor beta chain was determined in a study of blood T cell repertoires in COVID-19. At the level of the study: COVID-19 samples collected from the United States, Italy and Spain covered acute and convalescent phases.

Germline loops: CDR1 SGHDT, CDR2 YYEEEE. The CDR3 consists of 14 residues. V lost 2 bases and J lost 1, with 9 bases in between. Patients at the Seattle site were enrolled during active infection and followed longitudinally. Original processing notes: It was from reference gene primer amplification that nucleated cell counts were estimated. The assay was immunoSEQ multiplex PCR, and TCRdb's table has in-frame clones only and misses some. The D gene and trimming were derived from the DNA, and the V and J assignments and clone size from that table. This table holds about 150,000 clones, 70% to 80% found once.

The rearrangement uses TRBV5-6 and TRBJ2-5, with a tentative D call TRBD2 (6 bases). The sample comprised peripheral blood. The clonotype was recovered from an older woman with COVID-19, enrolled during active disease. CDR3 nucleotides: TGTGCCAGCAGCTTAGGCGGGATCCAAGAGACCCAGTACTTC. Its protein is CASSLGGIQETQYF.